This TCR beta chain came from a study of cytomegalovirus exposure and HLA in healthy donors. Points from the study as a whole: The classifier reportedly diagnosed cytomegalovirus status with high specificity and sensitivity. Some public TCRs appeared in many individuals, while most sequences were rare. The study designated 150 or so TCR beta chains cytomegalovirus-associated. Roughly even sequencing depth across donors was the assumption behind the presence/absence analyses.

As concerns this clone: The antigen is unknown.

Primers for the PCR totalled 60 Vbeta and 13 Jbeta. Libraries were prepared by immunoSEQ multiplex PCR; TCRdb keeps only in-frame clonotypes and omits some of them. The data contain 150,000 or so clones, 65% to 90% of them singletons. From germline, CDR1 is MNHEY and CDR2 SMNVEV (reference sequence). The CDR3 consists of 16 residues. J was trimmed by 3 bases and V by 2 bases; bases with no gene match: 2. The genes are TRBV27 and TRBJ2-2, with 11 bases that match TRBD1. The receptor was isolated from a woman in her late teens or twenties in good health and CMV-seronegative. The sequencing sample was made of PBMCs. CDR3 amino acids: CASSLRTGGYTGELFF. CDR3 DNA sequence: TGTGCCAGCAGTTTAAGGACAGGGGGCTACACCGGGGAGCTGTTTTTT.